This T cell receptor (beta chain) was found in a study of blood T cell repertoires in COVID-19. On the study more broadly: Samples representing acute and convalescent COVID-19 were sourced from the United States, Italy and Spain. Nucleic acid was either cDNA or gDNA, and it came from T cells, B-cell-depleted T cells, or PBMCs.

This clone was recorded a few times. Per the original data handling: Reference gene primer amplification yielded estimated nucleated cell counts. TCRdb keeps only in-frame clones here, not all; method: immunoSEQ multiplex PCR. The V and J calls and clone size are taken from that table; D and trimming were inferred from the DNA. The table lists fewer than 300,000 clones, roughly nine tenths of them singletons. One Seattle source followed patients from active infection through their disease course. This TCR was sampled from a woman aged 30 to 39 with COVID-19, enrolled during active disease. Source material: peripheral blood.

The CDR3 protein is CASRTGGNTEAFF. CDR3 nucleotide sequence: TGTGCCAGTCGGACAGGGGGGAACACTGAAGCTTTCTTT. The genes are TRBV19 and TRBJ1-1; 10 bases match TRBD1. The CDR3 consists of 13 residues. The V and J ends lost 8 bases and 1 base, in that order; junction bases with no gene match: 1. The germline CDR1 and CDR2 sequences are LNHDA and SQIVND (reference sequence).